This TCR beta chain comes out of a study of blood T cells in healthy people across ages. Findings and caveats of the study: While age rose, TCR beta diversity per million T cells dropped in a roughly linear way. Shifts in expanded clonotypes may have been confounded by donor CMV status, which was unknown.

This CDR3 spans 13 amino acids. The germline CDR1 and CDR2 sequences are DFQATT and SNEGSKA (reference sequence). Losses at the gene ends were 5 bases for V and 6 bases for J; bases not matched to a gene: 9. Next came a second PCR, run for roughly 7 to 12 cycles, which used a sample-barcoded 5' primer along with a J-beta primer mix. TCRdb re-called the 5' RACE reads through MiXCR, storing one row per CDR3 protein. The sample lists approximately 800,000 distinct CDR3 sequences, about 34% occurring once. This clonotype was picked up a small number of times. Its cognate antigen is unknown. Sequenced sample: blood. This clonotype originated in a man younger than 30 in good health. The rearrangement joins TRBV20-1 to TRBJ1-2; 7 bases agree with TRBD1. The CDR3 loop reads CSAPRYDRDGYTF. In DNA, the CDR3 is TGCAGTGCTCCTCGTTACGACAGGGATGGCTACACCTTC.